The 24 T cell receptor beta chains below all came from one sample that was sequenced in a study of T cell responses to AZD1222 COVID-19 vaccine. Sequenced by immunoSEQ multiplex PCR; TCRdb stores in-frame clones only, minus some. The table shows about 84,000 clones, with 80% to 95% occurring only once. The sequenced sample was peripheral blood, obtained 28 days after the second AZD1222 dose. Receptors originate from an adult who received the AZD1222 COVID-19 vaccine.

This rearrangement joins TRBV5-5 to TRBJ1-1; weak D call: TRBD1 (5 bases). The CDR3 is 14 amino acids. CDR1 and CDR2 (germline): SGHKS, YYEKEE (reference sequence). The ends were cut back, 0 bases at V and 5 bases at J, with 11 bases in the middle. The CDR3 DNA sequence: TGTGCCAGCAGCTTGGGCAGGGTCGAAACTGAAGCTTTCTTT. It encodes CASSLGRVETEAFF.

The chain employs TRBV29-1 and TRBJ2-7, with TRBD1 identical over 7 bases. The V gene end was trimmed by 7 bases and the J gene end by 2 bases; junction bases not matched to a gene: 11. CDR3 size: 14 residues. In germline, CDR1 is SQVTM, CDR2 ANQGSEA. Here the CDR3 DNA reads TGCAGCGCCGGACCGGACAGGTTGACCTACGAGCAGTACTTC. Translating gives CSAGPDRLTYEQYF.

The chain joins TRBV15 to TRBJ1-1, with D hard to call. The CDR3 length is 15 residues. With 1 base removed from V and 1 base from J, the gap between germline ends came to 10 bases. The V gene's germline CDR1 is LNHNV and CDR2 YYDKDF (reference sequence). CDR3 nucleotide sequence: TGTGCCACCAGCAGAGTGGGCCTCGGGAACACTGAAGCTTTCTTT. This translates into CATSRVGLGNTEAFF.

V gene TRBV9 combines with J gene TRBJ2-3; no clear D. Germline V gene sequence: CDR1 SGDLS, CDR2 YYNGEE. CDR3 length equals 14 residues. Trimming took 6 bases from V and 8 from J, leaving 19 bases between them. DNA for the CDR3: TGTGCCAGCACCCCCCCGGGTTCCGTTGGTACGCAGTATTTT. This translates into CASTPPGSVGTQYF.

The CDR3 DNA sequence: TGTGCCAGCGCTCTATTGGCCCGGGACACTGAAGCTTTCTTT. As protein: CASALLARDTEAFF. The chain links TRBV4-2 to TRBJ1-1; D gene unclear. The CDR3 runs 14 residues. The germline CDR1 and CDR2 sequences are LGHNA and YNFKEQ. Trimming pared 8 bases from V and 3 bases from J, leaving 16 bases between.

The V gene is TRBV6-5, the J gene TRBJ2-1, with unresolved D. Trimming took 0 bases from V and 0 from J, leaving 9 bases between them. CDR1 is MNHEY and CDR2 is SVGAGI in the germline V gene. The CDR3 is made up of 16 amino acids. The CDR3 nucleotides are TGTGCCAGCAGTTACTCGGCGGTTCTCTCCTACAATGAGCAGTTCTTC. Protein sequence: CASSYSAVLSYNEQFF.

The chain links TRBV7-9 to TRBJ2-2, with 11 bases that match TRBD2. V was pared by 3 bases and J by 2 bases, with 2 bases of the junction left unmatched. The CDR3 runs 16 residues. Per the germline V gene, CDR1 is SEHNR and CDR2 is FQNEAQ (reference sequence). CDR3 coding DNA: TGTGCCAGCAGCTTTCTAGCGGGGGGTAACACCGGGGAGCTGTTTTTT. It codes for CASSFLAGGNTGELFF.

The chain joins TRBV30 to TRBJ2-7, with D perhaps matching TRBD1 or TRBD2 (5 bases each). The CDR3 extends over 15 amino acids. Between the trimmed V and J ends, which lost 0 bases and 3 bases, there was a span of 15 bases. CDR1 and CDR2 from the germline V gene are GTSNPN and SVGIG (reference sequence). CDR3 sequence: CAWSVRGKLGYEQYF. For the CDR3, the DNA is TGTGCCTGGAGTGTAAGGGGAAAACTAGGCTACGAGCAGTACTTC. The full variable domain, in which reference TRBV30 and TRBJ2-7 provide the parts outside the CDR3, is SQTIHQWPATLVQPVGSPLSLECTVEGTSNPNLYWYRQAAGRGLQLLFYSVGIGQISSEVPQNLSASRPQDRQFILSSKKLLLSDSGFYLCAWSVRGKLGYEQYFGPGTRLTVT.

V usage is TRBV7-9 and J usage is TRBJ2-1; perhaps D is TRBD1 or TRBD2 (5 bases each). Trimming took off 5 bases at V and 4 bases at J, with 15 bases between the two ends. The CDR3 is made up of 15 amino acids. Germline assignment: CDR1 SEHNR and CDR2 FQNEAQ (reference sequence). Here the CDR3 DNA reads TGTGCCAGCAGCCGAGGGGTCGGGGATTACAATGAGCAGTTCTTC. It codes for CASSRGVGDYNEQFF.

The genes are TRBV2 and TRBJ2-7; 7 bases map to TRBD1. V shed 4 bases and J 2 bases; nucleotides not matched to a gene: 5. CDR1 SNHLY and CDR2 FYNNEI come from the germline V gene. This CDR3 has 14 amino acids. The CDR3 DNA reads TGTGCCAGCAGTGGCCAAAGGGGGCCCTACGAGCAGTACTTC. Protein product: CASSGQRGPYEQYF.

The chain joins TRBV6-5 to TRBJ2-1, with 7 positions matching TRBD2. In germline, CDR1 is MNHEY, CDR2 SVGAGI. CDR3 length: 15 amino acids. V shed 6 bases, J shed 6 bases, and the junction held 11 bases outside the gene matches. The CDR3 here is CASSLAGRPGNEQFF. CDR3 in DNA: TGTGCCAGCAGCTTAGCGGGCCGCCCTGGCAATGAGCAGTTCTTC.

This clone was detected only a few times. This rearrangement joins TRBV6-5 to TRBJ2-1; D is undetermined. The V end lost 8 bases, the J end lost 6 bases, and 14 bases lay between the germline ends. The CDR3 runs to 13 residues. In germline, CDR1 is MNHEY, CDR2 SVGAGI. The CDR3 loop is CASGSWPANEQFF. The CDR3 coding sequence is TGTGCCAGCGGGTCATGGCCCGCCAATGAGCAGTTCTTC.

The rearrangement links TRBV5-6 to TRBJ2-3, with 9 bases identical to TRBD2. This CDR3 is 15 amino acids long. V gave up 0 bases and J gave up 3 bases; unmatched junction bases: 2. Per germline, CDR1 SGHDT and CDR2 YYEEEE. As DNA, the CDR3 is TGTGCCAGCAGCTTGGGGCTAGCGGGGACAGATACGCAGTATTTT. This translates into CASSLGLAGTDTQYF.

The chain carries TRBV11-2 and TRBJ1-2; perhaps TRBD1 as D (6 bases). Trimming shortened V by 5 bases and J by 7 bases, and 20 bases separated the two germline ends. CDR3 size: 15 residues. Per germline, CDR1 SGHAT and CDR2 FQNNGV. This chain's CDR3 is CASSPGTSAPTGYTF. CDR3 in DNA: TGTGCCAGCAGCCCGGGGACATCCGCACCCACTGGCTACACCTTC.

The chain has TRBV5-6 and TRBJ1-2; 7 positions match TRBD1. The CDR3 loop spans 15 amino acids. Germline CDR1 is SGHDT and CDR2 is YYEEEE. The V segment lost 4 bases and the J segment 3 bases; nucleotides outside the gene matches: 9. CDR3 protein: CASSPRWGTDYGYTF. DNA for the CDR3: TGTGCCAGCAGCCCCCGGTGGGGGACAGACTATGGCTACACCTTC.

The CDR3 coding sequence is TGCGCCAGCAGCCAAGATCTCAGGGCAATGAACACTGAAGCTTTCTTT. Protein product: CASSQDLRAMNTEAFF. V gene TRBV4-1 combines with J gene TRBJ1-1; D may be TRBD1 (5 bases). The V gene's germline CDR1 is MGHRA and CDR2 YSYEKL. Trimming pared 0 bases from V and 0 bases from J, leaving 11 bases between. This CDR3 contains 16 residues.

The V and J genes are TRBV28 and TRBJ2-5; D is ambiguous. V was trimmed by 1 base and J by 5 bases, leaving 11 bases between them. The CDR3 totals 14 residues. CDR1 is MDHEN and CDR2 is SYDVKM in the germline V gene. CDR3 loop: CASSLSPPRETQYF. For the CDR3, the DNA is TGTGCCAGCAGTTTATCCCCCCCAAGGGAGACCCAGTACTTC.

The chain employs TRBV20-1 and TRBJ1-1; no clear D gene. This CDR3 is built from 11 residues. Germline CDR1 and CDR2: DFQATT and SNEGSKA (reference sequence). V lost 2 bases and J lost 4, with 5 bases in between. The CDR3, as DNA: TGCAGTGCTAGATTAAGCACTGAAGCTTTCTTT. Protein sequence: CSARLSTEAFF.

As DNA, the CDR3 is TGTGCCAGCAGCTTTCGAACGGGGGGAACTAATGAAAAACTGTTTTTT. Translating it yields CASSFRTGGTNEKLFF. V is TRBV5-5 and J is TRBJ1-4; TRBD1 might be the D (5 bases). The CDR3 extends over 16 amino acids. Germline CDR1 and CDR2: SGHKS and YYEKEE (reference sequence). V lost 2 bases and J 1 base, leaving 12 bases between the germline ends.

This chain links TRBV6-6 with TRBJ2-7; D tentatively fits TRBD1 or TRBD2 (5 bases each). Trimming left V 7 bases short and J 7 bases short, with 14 bases between. Germline V CDR1 and CDR2: MNHNY, SVGAGI (reference sequence). The CDR3 covers 12 residues. The CDR3 DNA reads as TGTGCCAGCACCGGGGCCTCAGAGGAGCAGTACTTC. Translating it yields CASTGASEEQYF.

The rearrangement joins TRBV27 to TRBJ2-7, with 8 bases that match TRBD2. Germline CDR1 MNHEY, CDR2 SMNVEV (reference sequence). The CDR3 runs to 15 residues. With 0 bases clipped from V and 5 bases from J, the junction kept 6 bases outside the gene matches. CDR3 sequence (DNA): TGTGCCAGCAGTTTATCCCCAGGACTAGCTAACGAGCAGTACTTC. As protein: CASSLSPGLANEQYF.

The rearrangement links TRBV18 to TRBJ1-5; D gene uncertain. Germline loops: CDR1 KGHSH, CDR2 LQKENI. With 6 bases removed from V and 2 bases from J, the gap between germline ends came to 11 bases. There are 14 residues in the CDR3. CDR3 sequence reads: CASSLTGGNQPQHF. The CDR3, as DNA: TGTGCCAGCTCTCTAACCGGGGGCAATCAGCCCCAGCATTTT.

This clone has only one observation. The rearrangement uses TRBV7-8 and TRBJ1-6; D might be TRBD1 (6 bases). Germline CDR1 is SGHVS and CDR2 is FQNEAQ. This CDR3 comprises 13 residues. The V gene lost 4 bases and the J gene lost 9 bases, with 10 bases spanning the gap. The CDR3 region has the DNA TGTGCCAGCAGCTCAAGACAGGCTTCACCCCTCCACTTT. Protein: CASSSRQASPLHF.

This clone has only one observation. V and J are TRBV3-1 (or the pseudogene TRBV3-2) and TRBJ1-1, with a weak D call TRBD1 (5 bases). V lost 3 bases and J lost 4, with 12 bases in between. The CDR3 covers 14 residues. Germline V gene data show CDR1 as LGHDT and CDR2 as YNNKEL (reference sequence). This CDR3 reads CASSQGGDGTEAFF. The CDR3 nucleotides read TGTGCCAGCAGCCAGGGAGGGGACGGCACTGAAGCTTTCTTT.